This T cell receptor (beta chain) was obtained from a study of blood T cell repertoires in COVID-19. As for the study in general: In each case, the material was cDNA or gDNA derived from T cells, B-cell-depleted T cells, or PBMCs.

The Seattle patients, enrolled during active infection, were followed longitudinally. Per the authors' pipeline: Nucleated cell counts were estimated from reference gene primer amplification. The method was immunoSEQ multiplex PCR; TCRdb's version includes in-frame clones alone and lacks a portion of them. V, J and clone size were drawn from that table, and D and trimming were deduced from the DNA. The repertoire holds roughly 240,000 clones, about 82% seen once, with over 5.5% in the top ten. CDR3 length: 14 residues. V shed 4 bases and J 5 bases; nucleotides not matched to a gene: 6. Germline V gene lookup returns CDR1 SGHKS and CDR2 YYEKEE (reference sequence).

This chain connects TRBV5-5 to TRBJ1-1; 9 nucleotides agree with TRBD1. Sequenced material: peripheral blood. The TCR originated in an elderly woman with COVID-19, enrolled during active disease. CDR3 sequence reads: CASSATGQGTEAFF. The CDR3 DNA reads TGTGCCAGCAGCGCTACGGGACAGGGAACTGAAGCTTTCTTT.